The 10 T cell receptor beta chains in this list originate from one sample, sequenced in a study of T cell changes during pregnancy in multiple sclerosis. The method was immunoSEQ multiplex PCR; TCRdb's version includes in-frame clones alone and lacks a portion of them. The data show some 30,000 clones, roughly nine tenths seen once. Sequences were derived from CD8+ T cells from peripheral blood mononuclear cells, sampled in the second trimester of pregnancy. The receptors shown here come from a female donor in good health, enrolled as a control in a pregnancy study.

This clone has a single count. This sequence joins TRBV11-1 and TRBJ2-3; 7 bases line up with TRBD1. V lost 7 bases and J lost 0; bases outside the gene matches: 13. Germline V CDR1 and CDR2: SGHAT, FQDESV (reference sequence). This CDR3 spans 17 amino acids. The CDR3 coding sequence is TGTGCCAGCACCCAATCAAGGACAGGCTTTAGCACAGATACGCAGTATTTT. Its protein product is CASTQSRTGFSTDTQYF.

The chain has TRBV5-1 and TRBJ2-5, with 8 bases lining up with TRBD2. The CDR3 contains 16 residues. V was pared by 0 bases and J by 5 bases, with 9 bases of the junction left unmatched. Germline assignment: CDR1 SGHRS and CDR2 YFSETQ. CDR3 bases: TGCGCCAGCAGCTTGGCAAGCGGGGGCTTGTGGGAGACCCAGTACTTC. Protein: CASSLASGGLWETQYF.

DNA for the CDR3: TGCGCCAGCAGCGGGACTAGCGGGGGAGGAGATACGCAGTATTTT. It is translated as CASSGTSGGGDTQYF. The genes are TRBV4-3 and TRBJ2-3; 14 bases agree with TRBD2. With 5 bases clipped from V and 5 bases from J, the junction kept 3 bases outside the gene matches. CDR1 is LGHNA and CDR2 is YSLEER in the germline V gene. The CDR3 loop spans 15 amino acids.

This clone came up once. The chain uses TRBV15 and TRBJ2-7, with 7 bases lining up with TRBD1. The CDR3 runs 16 residues. V was pared by 0 bases and J by 2 bases, with 7 bases of the junction left unmatched. Germline values: CDR1 LNHNV, CDR2 YYDKDF (reference sequence). Written as DNA, the CDR3 is TGTGCCACCAGCAGAGATCGGGGACAGAATACCTACGAGCAGTACTTC. Translated, it gives CATSRDRGQNTYEQYF.

The chain is built from TRBV30 and TRBJ1-2; 11 positions agree with TRBD1. The CDR3 is 13 residues long. Trimming cost V 7 bases and J 7 bases; bases outside gene matches: 8. Germline CDR1 GTSNPN, CDR2 SVGIG (reference sequence). In DNA, the CDR3 is TGTGCCTTGTGGACAGGGGGCTTTAGTGGCTACACCTTC. This sequence encodes CALWTGGFSGYTF.

The genes are TRBV7-9 and TRBJ2-2, with D maybe TRBD2 (6 bases). The length of the CDR3 is 15 residues. Trimming shortened V by 5 bases and J by 5 bases, and 15 bases separated the two germline ends. From germline, CDR1 is SEHNR and CDR2 FQNEAQ (reference sequence). The chain's CDR3 is CASSLRTAGTGELFF. The CDR3 DNA sequence: TGTGCCAGCAGCCTACGGACGGCGGGGACCGGGGAGCTGTTTTTT.

The genes are TRBV4-1 and TRBJ2-5; 7 positions agree with TRBD2. The V and J ends lost 2 bases and 4 bases, in that order; junction bases with no gene match: 10. Germline V gene lookup returns CDR1 MGHRA and CDR2 YSYEKL. CDR3 length equals 16 residues. CDR3 DNA: TGCGCCAGCAGCCAACGAGGCGGGGGTTCGTCAGAGACCCAGTACTTC. Its translation is CASSQRGGGSSETQYF.

The chain is built from TRBV4-3 and TRBJ2-1, with TRBD1 matching over 7 bases. The CDR3 extends over 14 amino acids. Germline V lookup: CDR1 LGHNA, CDR2 YSLEER. With V trimmed by 1 base and J by 9 bases, 6 bases remained unmatched. CDR3 bases: TGCGCCAGCAGCCAAGGGCAGGGGGAGTTTGAGCAGTTCTTC. Translated, it gives CASSQGQGEFEQFF.

The DNA for the CDR3 is TGCGCCAGCAGCCATCCAGGGGCCCAGCAGGGCGAGCAGTACTTC. This sequence encodes CASSHPGAQQGEQYF. J is TRBJ2-7 and V is TRBV4-1; D perhaps matches TRBD1 (6 bases). CDR3 length: 15 residues. Germline-derived CDR1 and CDR2 are MGHRA and YSYEKL. V lost 3 bases and J 6 bases, leaving 18 bases between the germline ends.

This chain uses TRBV13 with TRBJ2-3, with D hard to call. The CDR3 runs 14 residues. Trimming left V 0 bases short and J 6 bases short, with 10 bases between. Per germline, CDR1 PRHDT and CDR2 FYEKMQ (reference sequence). CDR3 in DNA: TGTGCCAGCAGCTTAGGGAGCCTGATGGATACGCAGTATTTT. As protein: CASSLGSLMDTQYF.